Listed below are T cell receptor beta chains from one sample, sequenced in a study of monozygotic twins with inflammatory bowel disease. TCRdb reprocessed the 5' RACE reads and keeps a single row for each CDR3 protein, giving no DNA. The sample's table shows 400,000 or so distinct CDR3 sequences. The sequencing sample was made of blood. Source of these receptors: a human donor with ulcerative colitis or Crohn's disease, or a healthy co-twin of an affected twin (not recorded which). Both conserved end residues are part of each CDR3.

V gene	J gene	CDR3 protein
TRBV19	TRBJ1-5	CASSIFMSNQPQHF
TRBV5-1	TRBJ1-1	CASSSQGADGKTEAFF
TRBV5-1	TRBJ2-6	CASSHPQPSGANVLTF
TRBV20-1	TRBJ2-7	CSARAWDGDEQYF
TRBV6-5	TRBJ2-1	CASSLPRPGGNEQFF
TRBV5-1	TRBJ2-7	CASSFEEGNEQYF
TRBV12-3/TRBV12-4	TRBJ2-7	CASAPGTGSYEQYF
TRBV11-2	TRBJ2-2	CASSVLRASGGASTGELFF
TRBV28	TRBJ2-2	CASSYFGTGLNTGELFF
TRBV19	TRBJ2-2	CASSVQGVRNTGELFF
TRBV7-9	TRBJ2-7	CASSFPPGSYEQYF
TRBV3-1	TRBJ2-1	CASGTSGREGQFF
TRBV4-1	TRBJ1-1	CASSHTGGSTEAFF
TRBV29-1	TRBJ1-1	CSVADGGQNTEAFF
TRBV7-2	TRBJ1-3	CASDQGGNTIYF
TRBV7-2	TRBJ2-3	CASSFDSLSTDTQYF